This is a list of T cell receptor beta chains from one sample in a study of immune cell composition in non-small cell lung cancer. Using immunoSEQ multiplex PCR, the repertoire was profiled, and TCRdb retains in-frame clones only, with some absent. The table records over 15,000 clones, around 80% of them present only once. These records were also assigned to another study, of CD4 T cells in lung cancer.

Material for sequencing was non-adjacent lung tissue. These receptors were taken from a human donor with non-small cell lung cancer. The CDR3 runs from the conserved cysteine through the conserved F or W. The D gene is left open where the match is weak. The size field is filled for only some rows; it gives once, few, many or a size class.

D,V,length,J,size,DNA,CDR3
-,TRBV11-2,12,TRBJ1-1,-,TGTGCCAGCACCTCGCCTCGGCAGCGAGCTTTCTTT,CASTSPRQRAFF
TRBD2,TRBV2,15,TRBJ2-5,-,TGTGCCAGCAGTGTAAGCGGGGGGACACAAGAGACCCAGTACTTC,CASSVSGGTQETQYF
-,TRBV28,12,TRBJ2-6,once,TGTGCCAGCGGCTCTGGGGCCAACGTCCTGACTTTC,CASGSGANVLTF
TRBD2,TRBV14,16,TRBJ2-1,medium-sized,TGTGCCAGCAGCCAAGAAGGGAGCGGGGGGGCCCGTGAGCAGTTCTTC,CASSQEGSGGAREQFF
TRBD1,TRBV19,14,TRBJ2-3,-,TGTGCCAGTAGTATCCGACAGGGATCAGATACGCAGTATTTT,CASSIRQGSDTQYF
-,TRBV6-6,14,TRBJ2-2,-,TGTGCCAGCAGTTACTCGGGCGGCACCGGGGAGCTGTTTTTT,CASSYSGGTGELFF
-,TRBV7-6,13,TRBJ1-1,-,TGTGCCAGCAGCTTAGTACTCAGCACTGAAGCTTTCTTT,CASSLVLSTEAFF
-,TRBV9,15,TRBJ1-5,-,TGTGCCAGCAGCGTAGAAGGGTCAGTTGGTCAGCCCCAGCATTTT,CASSVEGSVGQPQHF
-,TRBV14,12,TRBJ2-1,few,TGTGCCAGCAGCCAGGTTGGTTGGGAGCAGTTCTTC,CASSQVGWEQFF
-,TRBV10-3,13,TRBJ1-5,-,TGTGCCATCAATCGTGCTAGCAATCAGCCCCAGCATTTT,CAINRASNQPQHF
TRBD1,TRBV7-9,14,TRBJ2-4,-,TGTGCCAGCAGTTTCGGGACAGGGGGAGACATTCAGTACTTC,CASSFGTGGDIQYF
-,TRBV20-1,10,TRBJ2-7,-,TGCAGTGCTACAAATTACGAGCAGTACTTC,CSATNYEQYF
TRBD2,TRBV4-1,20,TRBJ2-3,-,TGCGCCAGCAGCCCGGGACCCGGACTAGCGGAATATTTTAGCACAGATACGCAGTATTTT,CASSPGPGLAEYFSTDTQYF
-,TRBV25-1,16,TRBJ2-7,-,TGTGCCAGCAGTGCGCAACAGGGAGGGCCTTCCTACGAGCAGTACTTC,CASSAQQGGPSYEQYF
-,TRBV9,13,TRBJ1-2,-,TGTGCCAGCAGCGGACAGCAGGTCTATGGCTACACCTTC,CASSGQQVYGYTF
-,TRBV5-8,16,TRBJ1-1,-,TGCGCCAGCAGCCAAGATGTCGGGGGGCGGAACACTGAAGCTTTCTTT,CASSQDVGGRNTEAFF
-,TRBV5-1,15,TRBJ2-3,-,TGCGCCAGCAGCCCCGAACGGCGGATCACAGATACGCAGTATTTT,CASSPERRITDTQYF
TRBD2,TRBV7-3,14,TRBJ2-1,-,TGTGCCAGCAGGGCGGGGGTTAGTGGCGATGAGCAGTTCTTC,CASRAGVSGDEQFF
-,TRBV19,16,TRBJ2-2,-,TGTGCCAGTAGTATAGCGGGGGCGCCGGGCACCGGGGAGCTGTTTTTT,CASSIAGAPGTGELFF
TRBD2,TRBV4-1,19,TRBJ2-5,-,TGCGCCAGCAGCCACCCCGGACTAGCGGGGGGCCCGAATCAAGAGACCCAGTACTTC,CASSHPGLAGGPNQETQYF
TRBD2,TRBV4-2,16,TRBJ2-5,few,TGTGCCAGCAGCCAAGCGACGACTAGCGGCGTCTCGACCCAGTACTTC,CASSQATTSGVSTQYF
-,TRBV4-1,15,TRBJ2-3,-,TGCGCCAGCAGCCTCCTAAGACAGGGCACAGATACGCAGTATTTT,CASSLLRQGTDTQYF
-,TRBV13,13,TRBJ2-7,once,TGTGCCAGCAGCTTACAGTTCGAAATCGAGCAGTACTTC,CASSLQFEIEQYF
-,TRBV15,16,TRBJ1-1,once,TGTGCCACCAGCAGAGATTTTGGAGGGGGACACACTGAAGCTTTCTTT,CATSRDFGGGHTEAFF
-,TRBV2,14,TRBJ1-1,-,TGTGCCAGCAGCTTAGTTACGGTGAACACTGAAGCTTTCTTT,CASSLVTVNTEAFF
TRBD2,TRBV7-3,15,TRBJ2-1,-,TGTGCCAGCAGCCCCGGACTAGTTTCCTACAATGAGCAGTTCTTC,CASSPGLVSYNEQFF
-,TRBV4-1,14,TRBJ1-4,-,TGCGCCAGCGCCCGACAGGTGAGGGAGGAAAAACTGTTTTTT,CASARQVREEKLFF
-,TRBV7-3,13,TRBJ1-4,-,TGTGCCGGAGAACGACCGAGGGCTGAAAAACTGTTTTTT,CAGERPRAEKLFF
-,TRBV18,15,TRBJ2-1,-,TGTGCCAGCTCACCTTATCGGGACTCCCTCGGTGAGCAGTTCTTC,CASSPYRDSLGEQFF
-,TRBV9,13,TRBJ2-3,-,TGTGCCAGCAGCGTAGGAGGGACAGATACGCAGTATTTT,CASSVGGTDTQYF
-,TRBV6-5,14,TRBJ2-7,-,TGTGCCAGCAGAGCCTCCCGACTTCTCTACGAGCAGTACTTC,CASRASRLLYEQYF
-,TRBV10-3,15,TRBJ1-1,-,TGTGCCACCATGGACAGCCCCCAGAGGAACACTGAAGCTTTCTTT,CATMDSPQRNTEAFF
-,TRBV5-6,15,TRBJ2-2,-,TGTGCCAGCAGCTTGGGGCTCTACGGCACCGGGGAGCTGTTTTTT,CASSLGLYGTGELFF
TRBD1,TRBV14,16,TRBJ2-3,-,TGTGCCAGCAGCCAATGGGACAGGGCTAGCACAGATACGCAGTATTTT,CASSQWDRASTDTQYF
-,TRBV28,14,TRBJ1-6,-,TGTGCCAGCAGTTTATTGGGGCTTAATTCACCCCTCCACTTT,CASSLLGLNSPLHF
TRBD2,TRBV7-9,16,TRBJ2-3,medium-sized,TGTGCCAGCAGCCTGGAAGCTAGCGGGGGAACAGATACGCAGTATTTT,CASSLEASGGTDTQYF
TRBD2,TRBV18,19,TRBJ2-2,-,TGTGCCAGCTCACCACCGGAGGGACTAGCGGGGGGTAACACCGGGGAGCTGTTTTTT,CASSPPEGLAGGNTGELFF
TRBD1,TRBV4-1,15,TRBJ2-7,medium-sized,TGCGCCAGCAGCCTCGGGACAGGCGTAGTTTACGAGCAGTACTTC,CASSLGTGVVYEQYF
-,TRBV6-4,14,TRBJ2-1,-,TGTGCCAGCAGTGACTTCGGGGCTTCCAGTCCTCAGTTCTTC,CASSDFGASSPQFF
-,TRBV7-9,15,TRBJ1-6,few,TGTGCCAGCAGCTTTACGGGCCCCGGGGATTCACCCCTCCACTTT,CASSFTGPGDSPLHF